The clone carrying this TCR beta chain was detected many times. Trimming left V 4 bases short and J 4 bases short, with 16 bases between. The CDR3 consists of 15 residues. TCRdb reanalysed the 5' RACE reads using MiXCR and keeps one entry per CDR3 protein. The sample comprises more than 85,000 distinct CDR3 sequences, around 12% of which are singletons, and 3% to 4.5% rests with the top ten. The entry originates in a study of early T cells in non-severe SARS-CoV-2 infection. The chain is built from TRBV12-3 or TRBV12-4 and TRBJ1-1; D uncertain. The material sequenced was whole blood, taken at baseline. The sequence came from an adult who was a healthcare worker with PCR-confirmed SARS-CoV-2 infection or an uninfected control (not recorded which). In DNA, the CDR3 is TGTGCCAGCAGTTCGGCGGTAGGGATGGGCACTGAAGCTTTCTTT. It codes for CASSSAVGMGTEAFF.